One T cell receptor beta chain is described in this entry. What it recognizes is unknown. The data are from a study of T cell responses to AZD1222 COVID-19 vaccine. Generated by immunoSEQ multiplex PCR, the TCRdb table keeps only in-frame clones and is missing some. The sample includes tens of thousands of clones, roughly 75% of them seen just once. The CDR3 runs to 16 residues. V shed 0 bases and J shed 0 bases, with 6 bases lying between them. CDR1 and CDR2 (germline): MNHEY, SMNVEV (reference sequence). Overall study results and limits: Donors, mostly white British, included more females; clonal diversity was possibly underestimated. Increases in Spike-specific TCR breadth and depth were seen after two AZD1222 doses. A reported finding is that nearly half of spike-specific TCRs target unmutated variant regions.

The clonotype comes from an adult who received the AZD1222 COVID-19 vaccine. V usage is TRBV27 and J usage is TRBJ2-6; D unclear. This specimen consisted of peripheral blood, obtained 28 days after the second AZD1222 dose. The CDR3 reads CASSLSRSSGANVLTF. In DNA, the CDR3 is TGTGCCAGCAGTTTATCGAGGAGCTCTGGGGCCAACGTCCTGACTTTC.